This TCR beta chain was sequenced in a study of cytomegalovirus exposure and HLA in healthy donors. This CDR3 has 13 amino acids. CDR1 and CDR2 from the germline V gene are MNHEY and SVGAGI. V dropped 2 bases and J dropped 7 bases, with 12 bases sitting between them. Researchers ran the PCR with 60 Vbeta and 13 Jbeta primers. Data came from immunoSEQ multiplex PCR; TCRdb stores just in-frame clones and leaves some out. In the table there are over 150,000 clones, roughly 74% of which are singletons. The TCR was taken from a man aged 18-30 years in good health and CMV-seronegative. The chain links TRBV6-5 to TRBJ2-7, with D maybe TRBD2 (6 bases). Sequencing was done on a sample of PBMCs. CDR3 region: CASSYGGLGEQYF. DNA for the CDR3: TGTGCCAGCAGTTACGGAGGGCTTGGAGAGCAGTACTTC.